The table lists the clone carrying this T cell receptor (beta chain) with a count of one. As yet, its antigen is unknown. After removal of 4 bases from V and 4 bases from J, the junction contained 10 bases not matched to a gene. CDR1 and CDR2 (germline): MNHEY, SMNVEV (reference sequence). This CDR3 is built from 16 residues. This sample was taken from a study of T cell repertoires in cytomegalovirus infection. MiXCR was run by TCRdb on the reads, yielding one entry per CDR3 protein. This table holds about 920,000 distinct CDR3 sequences, under 40% found once. This clonotype was sampled from a human donor in good health (CMV status not recorded). Some clones in this sample may be carry-over from other donors' samples. The sequencing here drew on cultured CD8+ T cells from PBMCs, taken from culture after CMV antigen stimulation. The genes are TRBV27 and TRBJ2-1, with 7 nucleotides matching TRBD1. CDR3 protein: CASSSLTGSSYNEQFF. DNA of the CDR3: TGTGCCAGCAGTTCGTTGACAGGGTCCTCGTACAATGAGCAGTTCTTC.